These 8 T cell receptor beta chains originate from one sample sequenced in a study of shared clonotypes between healthy human individuals. CD8 cells regarded as naive lacked CD45RO, were positively chosen for CCR7, and omitted terminally differentiated effector memory CD45RA+ cells. Method: immunoSEQ multiplex PCR; TCRdb's copy keeps in-frame clones and lacks some. This table has roughly 850,000 clones, 96% appearing once. Sequenced: naive CD8+ T cells sorted from blood. The receptors were gathered from a man aged 25-45 years in good health.

The V and J genes are TRBV6-1 and TRBJ2-1; the D gene is possibly TRBD2 (5 bases). The CDR3 has 15 amino acids. Trimming removed 2 bases from V and 4 bases from J, with 12 bases in between. Per the germline V gene, CDR1 is MNHNS and CDR2 is SASEGT. The chain's CDR3 is CASSERGIGYNEQFF. Written as DNA, the CDR3 is TGTGCCAGCAGTGAAAGAGGGATTGGTTACAATGAGCAGTTCTTC.

In its sample, this clone was seen once. The chain employs TRBV7-9 and TRBJ1-2, with TRBD1 identical over 7 bases. V dropped 5 bases and J dropped 10; count of bases not matched to a gene: 13. The CDR3 loop spans 14 amino acids. In germline, CDR1 is SEHNR, CDR2 FQNEAQ (reference sequence). The CDR3 spells CASSLELGTALYTF. The CDR3 DNA sequence: TGTGCCAGCAGCCTAGAGTTAGGGACAGCCCTCTACACCTTC.

Written as DNA, the CDR3 is TGTGCCAGCAGCTTCATTCAGGGCGGGGAGACCCAGTACTTC. Protein: CASSFIQGGETQYF. The V gene is TRBV5-4, the J gene TRBJ2-5; D could derive from TRBD1 or TRBD2 (5 bases each). This CDR3 comprises 14 residues. CDR1 and CDR2 (germline): SGHNT, YYREEE (reference sequence). V was pared by 2 bases and J by 5 bases, with 13 bases between.

The rearrangement joins TRBV10-1 to TRBJ1-1, with D maybe TRBD1 (5 bases). This CDR3 has 13 amino acids. CDR1 and CDR2 (germline): WNHNN, SYGVQD (reference sequence). Trimming took off 9 bases at V and 4 bases at J, with 15 bases between the two ends. CDR3 coding DNA: TGCGCCAGACCAGGGAAATGGGTCACTGAAGCTTTCTTT. It encodes CARPGKWVTEAFF.

The chain joins TRBV29-1 to TRBJ2-1, with 11 bases that match TRBD2. CDR3 length: 14 amino acids. The J segment lost 3 bases and the V segment lost 8 bases, leaving 6 bases of the junction unmatched. Germline V CDR1 and CDR2: SQVTM, ANQGSEA. Written as DNA, the CDR3 is TGCAGCCTTTCCGGGACTAGCGGCTACAATGAGCAGTTCTTC. This sequence encodes CSLSGTSGYNEQFF.

The rearrangement uses TRBV4-1 and TRBJ1-2; D gene unclear. CDR1 and CDR2 from the germline V gene are MGHRA and YSYEKL. The CDR3 consists of 16 residues. V was trimmed by 1 base and J by 4 bases, leaving 16 bases between them. The CDR3 DNA follows: TGCGCCAGCAGCCAAGTACCAGGAACCGAATCCTATGGCTACACCTTC. Amino acids: CASSQVPGTESYGYTF.

This clone was seen once. The genes are TRBV7-8 and TRBJ2-7; the D is unclear. The CDR3 length is 11 residues. CDR1 is SGHVS, CDR2 FQNEAQ, per germline. Trimming removed 5 bases from V and 7 bases from J, with 9 bases in between. The CDR3 sequence is CASSTVKEQYF. CDR3 sequence (DNA): TGTGCCAGCAGCACCGTAAAAGAGCAGTACTTC.

V and J are TRBV30 and TRBJ2-7; 8 bases are shared with TRBD1. CDR3 size: 14 residues. J lost 2 bases, V lost 5 bases, and 8 bases had no gene match. The germline V gene encodes CDR1 GTSNPN and CDR2 SVGIG (reference sequence). In DNA form, the CDR3 reads TGTGCCTGGGATAGACAGGGGAGCCCCTACGAGCAGTACTTC. This codes for CAWDRQGSPYEQYF.